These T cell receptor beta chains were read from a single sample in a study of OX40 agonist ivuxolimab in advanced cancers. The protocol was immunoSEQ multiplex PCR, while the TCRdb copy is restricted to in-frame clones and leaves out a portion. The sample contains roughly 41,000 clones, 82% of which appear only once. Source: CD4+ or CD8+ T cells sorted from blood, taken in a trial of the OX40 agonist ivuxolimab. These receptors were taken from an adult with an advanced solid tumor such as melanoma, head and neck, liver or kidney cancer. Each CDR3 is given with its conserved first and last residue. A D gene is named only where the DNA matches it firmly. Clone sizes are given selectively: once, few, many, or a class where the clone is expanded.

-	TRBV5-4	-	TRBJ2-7	TGTGCCAGCAGCTTGCCAGGGGGGGACTACGAGCAGTACTTC	CASSLPGGDYEQYF
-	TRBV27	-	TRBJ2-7	TGTGCCAGCAGTTTACGGCAGGGCGGCATGGGGCAGTACTTC	CASSLRQGGMGQYF
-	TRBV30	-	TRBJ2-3	TGTGCCTGGAGTGTACAGGGTGGAGATACGCAGTATTTT	CAWSVQGGDTQYF
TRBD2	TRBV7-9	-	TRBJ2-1	TGTGCCAGCAGCCGGACAGCCGGGACTAGCAATGAGCAGTTCTTC	CASSRTAGTSNEQFF
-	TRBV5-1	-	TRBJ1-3	TGCGCCAGCAGCTTGGGAAACGGACCGAGCTCTGGAAACACCATATATTTT	CASSLGNGPSSGNTIYF
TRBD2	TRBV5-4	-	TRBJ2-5	TGTGCCAGCAGCTTAAACGGCGGGAGGGGATCAGAGACCCAGTACTTC	CASSLNGGRGSETQYF
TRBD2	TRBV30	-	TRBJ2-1	TGTGCCTGGAGTTCGGCGGGGGGGCTGGATGAGCAGTTCTTC	CAWSSAGGLDEQFF
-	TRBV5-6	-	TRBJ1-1	TGTGCCAGCAGCTTACTCGTGAACACTGAAGCTTTCTTT	CASSLLVNTEAFF
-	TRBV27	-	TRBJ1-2	TGTGCCAGCAGAAGAAACAAAGACGCGAACTATGGCTACACCTTC	CASRRNKDANYGYTF
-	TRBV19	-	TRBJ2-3	TGTGCCAGTAGTATAGTGGGCAGGGGCACCGGCACAGATACGCAGTATTTT	CASSIVGRGTGTDTQYF
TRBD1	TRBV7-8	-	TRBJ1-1	TGTGCCAGCACCAGGGACAGTAACACTGAAGCTTTCTTT	CASTRDSNTEAFF
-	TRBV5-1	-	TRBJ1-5	TGCGCCAGCAGCTTGGAAGCAGGACACAATCAGCCCCAGCATTTT	CASSLEAGHNQPQHF
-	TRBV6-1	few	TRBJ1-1	TGTGCCAGCACCTATTCCTGGGGGAACACTGAAGCTTTCTTT	CASTYSWGNTEAFF
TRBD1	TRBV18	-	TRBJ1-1	TGTGCCAGCTCACGGGGACAGGGCGAAACCCTTGAGGCTTTCTTT	CASSRGQGETLEAFF
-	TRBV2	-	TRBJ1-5	TGTGCCAGCGGGTCGGCAGGGATCGGGAACAATCAGCCCCAGCATTTT	CASGSAGIGNNQPQHF
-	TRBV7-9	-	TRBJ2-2	TGTGCCAGCAGCACCACATCCTCCAGGGCCGGGGAGCTGTTTTTT	CASSTTSSRAGELFF
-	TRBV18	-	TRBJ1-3	TGTGCCAGCTCACCAGGACGGACACTCAACTCTGGAAACACCATATATTTT	CASSPGRTLNSGNTIYF
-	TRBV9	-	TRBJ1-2	TGTGCCAGCACCTCAAAGGGGGGAACAGGCTACACCTTC	CASTSKGGTGYTF
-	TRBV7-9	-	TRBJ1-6	TGTGCCAGCAGCTTAGGTTTCGGGGGTTCACCCCTCCACTTT	CASSLGFGGSPLHF
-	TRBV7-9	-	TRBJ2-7	TGTGCCAGCAGCTTAGTCCGGGACTCCGCGGACTTC	CASSLVRDSADF
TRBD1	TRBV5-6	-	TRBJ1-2	TGTGCCAGCAGCTTGGCTCGGGGACAGGGGGACTATGGCTACACCTTC	CASSLARGQGDYGYTF
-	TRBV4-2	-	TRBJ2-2	TGTGCCAGCAGCCTCCGCACCCAGGGACCCGGGGAGCTGTTTTTT	CASSLRTQGPGELFF
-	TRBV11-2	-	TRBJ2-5	TGTGCCAGCAGCTTTTCAGGGTTAGAGACCCAGTACTTC	CASSFSGLETQYF
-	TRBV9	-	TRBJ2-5	TGTGCCAGCAGCGTAGGGGGGGACAATGTGGGAAAGACGGAGACCCAGTACTTC	CASSVGGDNVGKTETQYF
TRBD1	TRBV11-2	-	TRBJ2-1	TGTGCCAGCAGCTTAGGACAGGGGGGCTACAATGAGCAGTTCTTC	CASSLGQGGYNEQFF
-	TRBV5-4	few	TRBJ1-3	TGTGCCAGCAGCTTGGAGATCGGGGCTGGAAACACCATATATTTT	CASSLEIGAGNTIYF
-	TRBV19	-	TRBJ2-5	TGTGCCAGTAGTCCCCGACGGGGAGAGACCCAGTACTTC	CASSPRRGETQYF
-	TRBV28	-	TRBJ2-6	TGTGCCAGCAGTCCGGCCCTTGCCGGGGCCAACGTCCTGACTTTC	CASSPALAGANVLTF
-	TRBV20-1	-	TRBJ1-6	TGCAGTGTCAACTCTTCACCCCTCCACTTT	CSVNSSPLHF
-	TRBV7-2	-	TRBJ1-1	TGTGCCAGCAGCTATTCAGGGTCCCTTATGACTGAAGCTTTCTTT	CASSYSGSLMTEAFF
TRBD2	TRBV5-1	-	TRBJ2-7	TGCGCCAGCAGCTTGGAGGCTAGCGGGGGTTACGAGCAGTACTTC	CASSLEASGGYEQYF
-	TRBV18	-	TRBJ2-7	TGTGCCAGCTCACCTAAGGGGGGCTCCGAGCAGTACTTC	CASSPKGGSEQYF
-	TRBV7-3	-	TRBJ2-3	TGTGCCAGCAGCTTAAACCCCACAGATACGCAGTATTTT	CASSLNPTDTQYF
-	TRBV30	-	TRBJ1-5	TGTGCCTGGAGTAGAACGGGAGGGAAAAATCAGCCCCAGCATTTT	CAWSRTGGKNQPQHF
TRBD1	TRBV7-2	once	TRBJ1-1	TGTGCCAGCAGCTTAGGGGACAGCAAGTTCACTGAAGCTTTCTTT	CASSLGDSKFTEAFF
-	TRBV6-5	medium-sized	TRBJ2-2	TGTGCCAGCAGTTACGCCAGGGAGAACACCGGGGAGCTGTTTTTT	CASSYARENTGELFF
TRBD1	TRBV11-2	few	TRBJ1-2	TGTGCCAGCAGCTTAGATCGGGGACAGGGAAGTGGCTACACCTTC	CASSLDRGQGSGYTF
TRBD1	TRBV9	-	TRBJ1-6	TGTGCCAGCAGAGGACAGGGGGCGCGATCACCCCTCCACTTT	CASRGQGARSPLHF
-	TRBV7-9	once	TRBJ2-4	TGTGCCAGCAGCCAATGGGACTTAGTAGCCGGAAACATTCAGTACTTC	CASSQWDLVAGNIQYF
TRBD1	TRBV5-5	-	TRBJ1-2	TGTGCCAGCAGCTACCGGGACAGTCCCTCCTATGGCTACACCTTC	CASSYRDSPSYGYTF
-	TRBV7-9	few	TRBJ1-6	TGTGCCAGCGACGATACAGGGAATTCACCCCTCCACTTT	CASDDTGNSPLHF
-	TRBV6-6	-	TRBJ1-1	TGTGCCAGCAGGGACGCAGGGAACACTGAAGCTTTCTTT	CASRDAGNTEAFF
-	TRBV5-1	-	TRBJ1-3	TGCGCCAGCAGCTTGAAAGGGGCTGAGGCTGGAAACACCATATATTTT	CASSLKGAEAGNTIYF
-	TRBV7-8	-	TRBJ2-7	TGTGCCAGCAGCTTAAATCGGGCCACCACCTACGAGCAGTACTTC	CASSLNRATTYEQYF
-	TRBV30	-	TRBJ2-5	TGTGCCTGGACTCGACAGGTACAAGAGACCCAGTACTTC	CAWTRQVQETQYF
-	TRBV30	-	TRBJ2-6	TGTGCCTACCCGACAATTACCAACGTCCTGACTTTC	CAYPTITNVLTF
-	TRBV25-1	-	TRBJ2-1	TGTGCCAGCCGGTTGGGCCTGGGTGAGCAGTTCTTC	CASRLGLGEQFF
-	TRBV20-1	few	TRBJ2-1	TGCAGTGCTAGCGGATACAATGAGCAGTTCTTC	CSASGYNEQFF
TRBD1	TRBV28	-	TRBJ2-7	TGTGCCAGCAGACTGACAGGGTACGAGCAGTACTTC	CASRLTGYEQYF
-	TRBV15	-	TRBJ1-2	TGTGCCACCAGCAGAGATTTAAGCTATGGCTACACCTTC	CATSRDLSYGYTF
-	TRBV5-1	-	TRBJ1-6	TGCGCCAGCAGCTTGGAGGGTAGCTCCTATAATTCACCCCTCCACTTT	CASSLEGSSYNSPLHF
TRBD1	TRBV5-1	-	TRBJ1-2	TGCGCCAGCAGCCCCGGGACAGGATATGGCTACACCTTC	CASSPGTGYGYTF
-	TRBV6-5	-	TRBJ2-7	TGTGCCAGCAGTTCGGTGGTTGGGGAGCAGTACTTC	CASSSVVGEQYF
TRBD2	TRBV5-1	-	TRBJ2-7	TGCGCCAGCAGTTCGGGGACTAGCGTCGTACGCGAGCAGTACTTC	CASSSGTSVVREQYF
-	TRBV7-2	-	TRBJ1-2	TGTGCCAGCAGCAACGACAGGCCCCTCTATGGCTACACCTTC	CASSNDRPLYGYTF
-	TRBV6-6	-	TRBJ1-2	TGTGCCAGCAGTCACAAAGGTTCGGATTATGGCTACACCTTC	CASSHKGSDYGYTF
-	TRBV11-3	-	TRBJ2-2	TGTGCCAGCAGCTTAGATCCCCCTCCGGGCGGGGAGCTGTTTTTT	CASSLDPPPGGELFF
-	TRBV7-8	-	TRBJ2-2	TGTGCCAGCAGCTCTGGAAAAACCACCGGGGAGCTGTTTTTT	CASSSGKTTGELFF
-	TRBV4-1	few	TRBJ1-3	TGCGCCAGCAGCCCTTGGGGCCTTAAGTCTGGAAACACCATATATTTT	CASSPWGLKSGNTIYF
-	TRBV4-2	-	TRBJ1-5	TGTGCCAGCAGCCAAGATCTACAGACCTATCAGCCCCAGCATTTT	CASSQDLQTYQPQHF